This T cell receptor (beta chain) was recovered during a study of regulatory T cells in long-lasting Graves disease. TCR beta libraries were built with iRepertoire HTBI primers and Arm-PCR of CDR3 regions. TCRdb passed the multiplex PCR reads through MiXCR, listing each CDR3 protein once. Of hundreds of thousands of distinct CDR3 sequences listed, about 16% are singletons. Study-level findings and limits: The study found lower TCR diversity in persistent Graves' patients than in newly diagnosed ones.

The time point is: newly diagnosed GD, antithyroid drugs for less than 3 months. Preparation of the TCR library used RNA extracted from PBMCs. The table lists this clonotype with many counts. Its specificity is unknown. These data also formed part of another study, on T cells in Graves' hyperthyroidism and ophthalmopathy.

The sample in question was peripheral blood mononuclear cells (PBMCs), obtained at new diagnosis, from a patient treated with antithyroid drugs. The TCR comes from a woman aged 35-60 years with Graves disease.

CDR3 sequence: CATGAGSTDTQYF. For the CDR3, the DNA is TGTGCCACCGGGGCAGGGAGCACAGATACGCAGTATTTT. The chain links TRBV11-2 to TRBJ2-3, with D tentatively TRBD1 or TRBD2 (5 bases each). This CDR3 is 13 amino acids long. Germline loops: CDR1 SGHAT, CDR2 FQNNGV. Trimming removed 10 bases from V and 0 bases from J, with 11 bases in between.